This T cell receptor beta chain was captured in a study of T-cell reconstitution after alpha-beta-depleted transplantation in children. The V gene's germline CDR1 is LGHNA and CDR2 YSLEER. Trimming took off 4 bases at V and 2 bases at J, with 14 bases between the two ends. The CDR3 is 16 residues long. This clonotype was found a few times. Its antigen is currently unknown. During its preparation, the TCRbeta library received unique molecular identifiers. TCRdb recomputed calls from the PCR reads with MiXCR, one row per CDR3 protein. Among around 450,000 distinct CDR3 sequences listed, under 12% were seen once. Study-wide results and caveats: At one year after transplant, newly produced T cells mostly accounted for T-cell counts and diversity. The study reportedly traced alpha-beta T cells about two months after transplant to several hundred expanded graft clones. The high TCRbeta diversity at day 60 in some patients came from surviving recipient T cells and thymic progenitors.

The input for sequencing was PBMCs, taken before TCRalphabeta/CD19-depleted stem cell transplant. This TCR was sampled from a child aged 2-9 years with inherited bone marrow failure, due to receive a stem cell transplant. This chain joins TRBV4-3 and TRBJ2-2, with a tentative D call TRBD1 (6 bases). The CDR3 is CASSPGLDSNTGELFF. The CDR3 DNA follows: TGCGCCAGCAGCCCAGGGCTGGACAGTAACACCGGGGAGCTGTTTTTT.